One sample yielded the 5 T cell receptor beta chains listed below, sequenced in a study of blood T cells in healthy people across ages. A sample-barcoded 5' primer and a J-beta primer mix were used in a second PCR of roughly 6 to 11 cycles. TCRdb analysed the 5' RACE reads with MiXCR anew, one entry per CDR3 protein. The sample lists under 1,100,000 distinct CDR3 sequences, under 30% occurring once. These data are also associated with another study on T cells of mothers and their children.

Material: blood. All receptors derive from a girl aged 2-10 years in good health.

This clonotype was counted only a few times. This sequence joins TRBV20-1 and TRBJ2-3; D gene uncertain. The CDR3 extends over 14 amino acids. Germline V gene lookup returns CDR1 DFQATT and CDR2 SNEGSKA (reference sequence). V was shortened by 2 bases and J by 0 bases, with 9 bases between the two germline ends. CDR3 nucleotide sequence: TGCAGTGCTAGAATACCGTCTAGCACAGATACGCAGTATTTT. Residues: CSARIPSSTDTQYF.

The chain has TRBV10-1 and TRBJ2-3; no firm D call. Germline V gene data show CDR1 as WNHNN and CDR2 as SYGVQD (reference sequence). Deletions cut 2 bases from V and 4 bases from J, with 13 bases between. The CDR3 is made up of 15 amino acids. CDR3 DNA: TGCGCCAGCAGTGAGACTCCGTATCTCCCAGATACGCAGTATTTT. It translates to CASSETPYLPDTQYF.

This chain uses TRBV28 with TRBJ2-6; 7 nucleotides align to TRBD2. From germline, CDR1 is MDHEN and CDR2 SYDVKM. The CDR3 totals 16 residues. Germline trimming cut 6 bases from V and 1 base from J; bases unmatched to any gene: 6. CDR3 loop: CASSFWGGSGANVLTF. As DNA, the CDR3 is TGTGCCAGCAGCTTCTGGGGAGGGTCTGGGGCCAACGTCCTGACTTTC.

J is TRBJ2-3 and V is TRBV7-2; no reliable D call. Germline CDR1 is SGHTA and CDR2 is FQGNSA. Trimming left V 6 bases short and J 3 bases short, with 10 bases between. The CDR3 totals 13 residues. CDR3 DNA: TGTGCCAGCAGGCTCACCCAAACAGATACGCAGTATTTT. Protein: CASRLTQTDTQYF.

A few counts support this clonotype. This rearrangement joins TRBV20-1 to TRBJ2-1, with D maybe TRBD1 (5 bases). There are 14 residues in the CDR3. Germline V gives CDR1 DFQATT, CDR2 SNEGSKA (reference sequence). V was cut by 1 base and J by 2 bases, with 9 bases left in between. The CDR3 DNA follows: TGCAGTGCTAGAGGGGCAGGGACCTACAATGAGCAGTTCTTC. This codes for CSARGAGTYNEQFF.